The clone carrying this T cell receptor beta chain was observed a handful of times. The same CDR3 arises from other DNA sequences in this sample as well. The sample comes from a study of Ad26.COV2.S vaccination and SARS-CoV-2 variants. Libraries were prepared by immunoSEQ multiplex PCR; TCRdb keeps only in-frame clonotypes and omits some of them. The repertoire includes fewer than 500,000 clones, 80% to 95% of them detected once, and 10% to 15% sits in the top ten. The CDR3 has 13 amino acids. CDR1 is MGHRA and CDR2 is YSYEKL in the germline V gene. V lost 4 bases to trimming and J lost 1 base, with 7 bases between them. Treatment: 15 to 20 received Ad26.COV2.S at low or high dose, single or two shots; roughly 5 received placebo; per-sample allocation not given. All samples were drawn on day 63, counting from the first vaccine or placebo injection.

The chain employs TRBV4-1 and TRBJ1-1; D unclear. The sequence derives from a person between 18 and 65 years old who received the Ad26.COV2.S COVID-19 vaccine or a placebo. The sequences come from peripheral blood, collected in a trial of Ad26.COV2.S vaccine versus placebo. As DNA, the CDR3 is TGCGCCAGCAGCCTTAGGGAGAACACTGAAGCTTTCTTT. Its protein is CASSLRENTEAFF.